The clone carrying this TCR beta chain has a handful of counts. Its antigen is undetermined. The CDR3 covers 12 residues. V was pared by 5 bases and J by 7 bases, with 4 bases of the junction left unmatched. Germline lookup yields CDR1 SEHNR and CDR2 FQNEAQ (reference sequence). The data belong to a study of T-cell reconstitution after alpha-beta-depleted transplantation in children. Notes on the study in general: Counts and diversity of T cells one year after transplant came mostly from newly produced T cells. Surviving recipient T cells and intrathymic progenitors accounted for some patients' high TCRbeta diversity at day 60. About two months after transplant, alpha-beta T cells reportedly came from several hundred expanded graft clones.

The library targeted TCRbeta and was prepared with unique molecular identifiers. MiXCR, applied by TCRdb to the PCR reads, yields one record per CDR3 protein. The data hold about 900,000 distinct CDR3 sequences, with 25% to 30% observed a single time. The receptor was isolated from a boy in the first two years of life who had a stem cell transplant for SCID, so the T cells may come from the graft donor. The gene calls are TRBV7-9 and TRBJ2-7; TRBD2 matches at 8 bases. The specimen comprised PBMCs, mostly from graft donor cells, sampled 360 days after TCRalphabeta/CD19-depleted stem cell transplant. The CDR3 is CASSPLAGEQYF. The DNA for the CDR3 is TGTGCCAGCAGCCCTTTAGCGGGGGAGCAGTACTTC. The full variable domain, its missing parts supplied by reference TRBV7-9 and TRBJ2-7, is DTGVSQNPRHKITKRGQNVTFRCDPISEHNRLYWYRQTLGQGPEFLTYFQNEAQLEKSRLLSDRFSAERPKGSFSTLEIQRTEQGDSAMYLCASSPLAGEQYFGPGTRLTVT.